The TCR beta chain described here comes from a study of T-cell reconstitution after alpha-beta-depleted transplantation in children. A library of TCRbeta sequences, prepared with unique molecular identifiers, was generated. TCRdb recomputed calls from the PCR reads with MiXCR, one row per CDR3 protein. The table shows under 75,000 distinct CDR3 sequences, with about a tenth occurring only once. Germline values: CDR1 SGHTA, CDR2 FQGTGA. CDR3 length: 14 residues. The ends were cut back, 1 base at V and 0 bases at J, with 5 bases in the middle. Overall study findings and caveats: Expanded clones from the graft, numbering several hundred, reportedly supplied alpha-beta T cells about two months after transplant. Among T cells one year after transplant, newly produced cells accounted for most counts and diversity. Diversity of TCRbeta at day 60 was high in some patients, arising from surviving recipient T cells and thymic progenitors.

Many counts were recorded for this clonotype. Its cognate antigen is unknown. This chain joins TRBV7-3 and TRBJ2-3, with D perhaps given as TRBD1 or TRBD2 (5 bases each). Sequencing was performed on PBMCs, taken before TCRalphabeta/CD19-depleted stem cell transplant. The source of this sequence is a boy between 10 and 17 years old with acute myeloid leukemia, due to receive a stem cell transplant. The CDR3 region is CASSLRDSTDTQYF. In nucleotides, the CDR3 is TGTGCCAGCAGCTTAAGGGACAGCACAGATACGCAGTATTTT. Combining the CDR3 with reference TRBV7-3 and TRBJ2-3 gives the whole variable domain GAGVSQTPSNKVTEKGKYVELRCDPISGHTALYWYRQSLGQGPEFLIYFQGTGAADDSGLPNDRFFAVRPEGSVSTLKIQRTERGDSAVYLCASSLRDSTDTQYFGPGTRLTVL.